A selection of T cell receptor beta chains follows, all from one sample in a study of cytomegalovirus exposure and HLA in healthy donors. Repertoires were generated with immunoSEQ multiplex PCR, while TCRdb's copy carries only in-frame clones and drops some. The sample holds about 130,000 clones, 10% to 13% seen once. Specimen: PBMCs. The origin of the receptors is a woman under 30 in good health and CMV-seropositive. Both conserved end residues are part of each CDR3. D genes are given only for firm matches. Size is stated for part of the rows, as once, few or many counts, or as a class when the clone is expanded.

CDR3 protein,CDR3 DNA,J gene,clone size,D gene,V gene
CAISADRGILTYEQYF,TGTGCCATCAGTGCCGACAGGGGGATCCTTACCTACGAGCAGTACTTC,TRBJ2-7,few,TRBD1,TRBV10-3
CASSEVWKEEVRDTQYF,TGTGCCAGCAGCGAAGTTTGGAAAGAGGAAGTAAGGGATACGCAGTATTTT,TRBJ2-3,few,.,TRBV11-3
CASSLERGPYEQYF,TGTGCCAGCAGCTTAGAAAGGGGGCCCTACGAGCAGTACTTC,TRBJ2-7,.,TRBD1,TRBV7-8
CASSPTSGSSGELFF,TGTGCCAGCAGTCCGACTAGCGGGAGCTCCGGGGAGCTGTTTTTT,TRBJ2-2,few,TRBD2,TRBV6-5
CASSLGLAGEDTQYF,TGCGCCAGCAGCTTGGGACTAGCGGGAGAGGATACGCAGTATTTT,TRBJ2-3,.,TRBD2,TRBV5-1
CASRHGEAAGELFF,TGCGCCAGCAGGCACGGGGAAGCGGCCGGGGAGCTGTTTTTT,TRBJ2-2,.,.,TRBV5-1
CASSTQAGTYEQYF,TGTGCCAGCAGCACACAGGCAGGAACCTACGAGCAGTACTTC,TRBJ2-7,few,.,TRBV5-6
CSVEEVGQGRGYTF,TGCAGCGTTGAAGAGGTGGGACAGGGGCGCGGCTACACCTTC,TRBJ1-2,.,TRBD1,TRBV29-1
CASSTTGRRTSPYF,TGTGCCAGCAGCACCACCGGGCGCAGGACTAGCCCGTATTTT,TRBJ2-3,few,TRBD2,TRBV11-2
CASSEALKGDEQYF,TGTGCCAGCAGTGAAGCTCTCAAAGGGGACGAGCAGTACTTC,TRBJ2-7,.,.,TRBV6-1
CASRDREKLNTEAFF,TGTGCCAGCAGGGACAGGGAAAAGTTAAACACTGAAGCTTTCTTT,TRBJ1-1,few,TRBD1,TRBV5-4
CASTRGRESCASKLFF,TGCGCCAGCACCAGGGGGCGAGAGTCCTGTGCGTCAAAACTGTTTTTT,TRBJ1-4,.,TRBD1,TRBV10-1
CASSGEAGEYEQFF,TGCGCCAGCAGTGGGGAAGCGGGAGAATATGAGCAGTTCTTC,TRBJ2-1,few,TRBD2,TRBV10-1
CATSRESAGTTDTQYF,TGTGCCACCAGCAGAGAATCAGCGGGGACCACAGATACGCAGTATTTT,TRBJ2-3,.,TRBD2,TRBV15
CASRQIPGSEKLFF,TGTGCCAGCAGGCAAATACCAGGGTCCGAAAAACTGTTTTTT,TRBJ1-4,.,.,TRBV7-2
CASSFGTGDGTDTQYF,TGCGCCAGCAGCTTCGGGACAGGGGATGGCACAGATACGCAGTATTTT,TRBJ2-3,few,TRBD1,TRBV5-1
CASVRGPAGATGELFF,TGTGCCAGCGTCCGGGGGCCAGCGGGAGCCACCGGGGAGCTGTTTTTT,TRBJ2-2,.,TRBD2,TRBV7-9
CASSQEFTRRGPPFF,TGCGCCAGCAGCCAAGAATTTACGCGAAGGGGGCCGCCGTTTTTT,TRBJ1-4,.,TRBD1,TRBV4-1
CASIPTGGAEAFF,TGCGCCAGCATCCCAACAGGGGGCGCGGAAGCTTTCTTT,TRBJ1-1,.,TRBD1,TRBV5-1
CASSDRGRDEQFF,TGTGCCAGCAGCGACAGGGGGCGGGATGAGCAGTTCTTC,TRBJ2-1,few,TRBD1,TRBV6-1
CASSLAIRLAGALLETQYF,TGTGCCAGCAGCTTAGCGATTAGACTAGCGGGAGCTTTGTTAGAGACCCAGTACTTC,TRBJ2-5,few,TRBD2,TRBV7-9
CASSTMTGPYGYTF,TGTGCCAGCAGTACAATGACAGGGCCCTATGGCTACACCTTC,TRBJ1-2,.,TRBD1,TRBV2
CAWSASVYTDTQYF,TGTGCCTGGAGTGCGTCGGTCTACACAGATACGCAGTATTTT,TRBJ2-3,few,.,TRBV30
CASSPLQGQGYGYTF,TGTGCCAGCAGTCCCCTACAGGGTCAGGGCTATGGCTACACCTTC,TRBJ1-2,few,.,TRBV28
CASRAQGNNEQFF,TGTGCCAGCAGGGCGCAGGGGAACAATGAGCAGTTCTTC,TRBJ2-1,.,.,TRBV27